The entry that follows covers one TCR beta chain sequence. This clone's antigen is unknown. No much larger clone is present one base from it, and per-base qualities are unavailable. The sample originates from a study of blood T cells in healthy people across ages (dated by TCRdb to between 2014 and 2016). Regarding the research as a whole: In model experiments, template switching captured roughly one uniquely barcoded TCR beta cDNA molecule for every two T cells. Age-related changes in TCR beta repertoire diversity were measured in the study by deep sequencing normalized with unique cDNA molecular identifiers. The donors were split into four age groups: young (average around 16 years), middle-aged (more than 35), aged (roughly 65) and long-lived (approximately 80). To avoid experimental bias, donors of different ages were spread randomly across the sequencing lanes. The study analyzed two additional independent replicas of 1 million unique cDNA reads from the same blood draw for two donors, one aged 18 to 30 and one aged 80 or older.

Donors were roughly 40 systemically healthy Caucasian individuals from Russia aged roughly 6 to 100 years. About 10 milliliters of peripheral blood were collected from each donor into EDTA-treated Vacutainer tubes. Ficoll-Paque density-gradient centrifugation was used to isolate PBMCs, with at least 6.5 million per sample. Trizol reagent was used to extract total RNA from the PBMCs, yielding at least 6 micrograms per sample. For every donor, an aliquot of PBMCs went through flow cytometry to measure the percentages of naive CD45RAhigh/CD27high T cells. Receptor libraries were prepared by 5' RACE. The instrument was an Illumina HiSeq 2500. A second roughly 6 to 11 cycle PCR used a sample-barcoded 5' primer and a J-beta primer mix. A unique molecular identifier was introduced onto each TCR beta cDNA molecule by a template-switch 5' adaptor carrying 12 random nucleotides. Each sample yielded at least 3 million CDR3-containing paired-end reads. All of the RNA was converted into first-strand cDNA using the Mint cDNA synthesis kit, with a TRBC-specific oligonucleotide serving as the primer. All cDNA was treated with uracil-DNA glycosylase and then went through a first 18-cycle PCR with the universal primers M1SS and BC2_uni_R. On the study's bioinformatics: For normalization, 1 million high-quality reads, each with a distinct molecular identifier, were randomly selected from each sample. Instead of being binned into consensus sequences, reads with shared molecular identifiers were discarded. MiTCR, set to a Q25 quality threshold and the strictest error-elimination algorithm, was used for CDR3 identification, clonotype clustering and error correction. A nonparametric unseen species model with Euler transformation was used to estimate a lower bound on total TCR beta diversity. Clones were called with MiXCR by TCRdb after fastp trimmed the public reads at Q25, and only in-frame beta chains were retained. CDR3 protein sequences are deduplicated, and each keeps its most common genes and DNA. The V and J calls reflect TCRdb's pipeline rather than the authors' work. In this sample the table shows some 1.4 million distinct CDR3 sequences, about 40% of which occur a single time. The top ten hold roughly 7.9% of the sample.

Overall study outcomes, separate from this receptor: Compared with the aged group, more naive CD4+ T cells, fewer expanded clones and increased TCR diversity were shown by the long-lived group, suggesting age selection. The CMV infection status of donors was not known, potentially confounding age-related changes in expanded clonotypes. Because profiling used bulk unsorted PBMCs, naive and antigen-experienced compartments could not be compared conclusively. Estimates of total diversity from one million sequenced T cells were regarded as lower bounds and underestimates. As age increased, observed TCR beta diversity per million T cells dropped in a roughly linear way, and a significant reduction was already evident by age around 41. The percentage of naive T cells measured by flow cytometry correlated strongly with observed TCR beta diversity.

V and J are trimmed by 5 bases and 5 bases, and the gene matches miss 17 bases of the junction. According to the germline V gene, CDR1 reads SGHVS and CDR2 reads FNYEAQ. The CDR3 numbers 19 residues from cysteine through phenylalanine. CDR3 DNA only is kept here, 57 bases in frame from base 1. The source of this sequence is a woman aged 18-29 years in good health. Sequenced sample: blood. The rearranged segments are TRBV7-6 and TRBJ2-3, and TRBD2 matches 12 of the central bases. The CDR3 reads CASSALTSGSPMLGDTQYF. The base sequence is TGTGCCAGCAGCGCCCTGACTAGCGGGAGTCCCATGTTAGGAGATACGCAGTATTTT.